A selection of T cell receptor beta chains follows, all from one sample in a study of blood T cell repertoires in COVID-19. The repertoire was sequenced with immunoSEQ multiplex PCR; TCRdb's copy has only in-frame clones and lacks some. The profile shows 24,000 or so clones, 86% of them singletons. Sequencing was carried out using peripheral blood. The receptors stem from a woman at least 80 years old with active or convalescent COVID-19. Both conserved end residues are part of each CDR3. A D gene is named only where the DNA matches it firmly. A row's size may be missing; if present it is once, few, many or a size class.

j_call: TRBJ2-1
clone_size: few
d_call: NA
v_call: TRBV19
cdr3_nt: TGTGCCAGTAGTATAGGGAGCGCGGGTAGCTCCTACAATGAGCAGTTCTTC
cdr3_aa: CASSIGSAGSSYNEQFF

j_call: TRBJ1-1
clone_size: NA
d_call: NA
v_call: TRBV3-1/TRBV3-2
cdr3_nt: TGTGCCAGCAGCCAAGATCTCCTGGTGGGGGGGCTGTACACTGAAGCTTTCTTT
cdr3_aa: CASSQDLLVGGLYTEAFF

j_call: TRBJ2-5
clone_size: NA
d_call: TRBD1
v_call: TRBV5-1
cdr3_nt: TGCGCCAGCAGCTTCCGGGACAGGGCCAAGACCCAGTACTTC
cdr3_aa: CASSFRDRAKTQYF

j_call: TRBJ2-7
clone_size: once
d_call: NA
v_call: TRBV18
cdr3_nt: TGTGCCAGCTCACCGACATATGGACAAGAGTTCTACGAGCAGTACTTC
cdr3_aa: CASSPTYGQEFYEQYF

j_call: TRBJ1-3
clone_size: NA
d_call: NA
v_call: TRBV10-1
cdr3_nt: TGCGCCAGCAGTGAGTCGACTCGAGCTGGAAACACCATATATTTT
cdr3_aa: CASSESTRAGNTIYF

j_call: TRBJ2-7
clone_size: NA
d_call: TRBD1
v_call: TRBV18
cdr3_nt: TGTGCCAGCTCACCACCGATCGGACAGGGGGCAGGGGAGCAGTACTTC
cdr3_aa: CASSPPIGQGAGEQYF

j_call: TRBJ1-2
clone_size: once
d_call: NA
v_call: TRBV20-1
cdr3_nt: TGCAGTGCTAGTTCGGGGTCCCACTATGGCTACACCTTC
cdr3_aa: CSASSGSHYGYTF

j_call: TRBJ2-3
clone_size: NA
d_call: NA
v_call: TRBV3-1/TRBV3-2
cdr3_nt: TGTGCCAGCAGCTACCGTTGGAGGGACGCAGATACGCAGTATTTT
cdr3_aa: CASSYRWRDADTQYF

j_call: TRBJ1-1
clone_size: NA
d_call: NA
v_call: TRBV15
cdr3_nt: TGTGCCACCAGCAGGACTTTCGGACAGACCATGAACACTGAAGCTTTCTTT
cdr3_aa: CATSRTFGQTMNTEAFF

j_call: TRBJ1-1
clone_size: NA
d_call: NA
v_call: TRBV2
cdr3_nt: TGTGCCAGCAGGGTGCAGGGTCCACTCACTGAAGCTTTCTTT
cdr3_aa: CASRVQGPLTEAFF

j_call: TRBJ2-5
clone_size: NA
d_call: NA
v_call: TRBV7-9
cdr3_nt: TGTGCCAGCAGTTCGGACTGGCGGACCCAGTACTTC
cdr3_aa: CASSSDWRTQYF

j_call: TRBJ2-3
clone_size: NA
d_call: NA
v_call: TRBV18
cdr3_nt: TGTGCCAGCTCACCAGTTGGCCAGGGCACAGATACGCAGTATTTT
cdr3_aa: CASSPVGQGTDTQYF

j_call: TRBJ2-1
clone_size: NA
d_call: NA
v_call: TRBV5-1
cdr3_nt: TGCGCCAGCAGCTTTTTACAGACAGATCCATCCGGTGAGCAGTTCTTC
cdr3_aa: CASSFLQTDPSGEQFF

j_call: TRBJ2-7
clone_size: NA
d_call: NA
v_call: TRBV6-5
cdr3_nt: TGTGCCAGCAGGGGGCTATCCTACGAGCAGTACTTC
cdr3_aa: CASRGLSYEQYF

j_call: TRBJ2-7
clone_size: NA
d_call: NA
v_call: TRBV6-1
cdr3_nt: TGTGCCAGCACCCCGGGGACCTACGAGCAGTACTTC
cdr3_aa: CASTPGTYEQYF

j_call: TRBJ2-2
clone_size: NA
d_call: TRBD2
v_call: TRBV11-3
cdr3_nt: TGTGCCAGCAGCCGTAGCGGGACGAGCGGGGAGCTGTTTTTT
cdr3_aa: CASSRSGTSGELFF

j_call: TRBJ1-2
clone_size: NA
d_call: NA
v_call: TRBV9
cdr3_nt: TGTGCCAGCAGCCCAACAGTTGGTCGGGGCTACACCTTC
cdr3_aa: CASSPTVGRGYTF

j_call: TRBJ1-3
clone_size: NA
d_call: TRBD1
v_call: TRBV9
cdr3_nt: TGTGCCAGCAGCGGTTGGGGACAGGGTCGGAGGGCCACCATATATTTT
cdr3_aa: CASSGWGQGRRATIYF

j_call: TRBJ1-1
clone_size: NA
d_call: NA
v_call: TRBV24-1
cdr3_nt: TGTGCCACCAGTGGTGGGGACTCTAGGACTGAAGCTTTCTTT
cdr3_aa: CATSGGDSRTEAFF

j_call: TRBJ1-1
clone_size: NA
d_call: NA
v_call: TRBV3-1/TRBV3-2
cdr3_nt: TGTGCCAGCAGCCAAGACCTCGGGGGGGAAAAAGCTTTCTTT
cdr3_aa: CASSQDLGGEKAFF

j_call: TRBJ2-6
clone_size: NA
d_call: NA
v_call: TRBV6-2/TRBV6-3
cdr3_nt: TGTGCCAGCAGTTACTTTGCGCGGCACGTAAATCCCTCTGGGGCCAACGTCCTGACTTTC
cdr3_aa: CASSYFARHVNPSGANVLTF

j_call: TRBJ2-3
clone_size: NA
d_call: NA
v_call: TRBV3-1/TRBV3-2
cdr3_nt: TGTGCCAGCAGCCGGAGGACAGATACGCAGTATTTT
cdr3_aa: CASSRRTDTQYF

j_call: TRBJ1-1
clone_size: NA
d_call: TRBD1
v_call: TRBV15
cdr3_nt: TGTGCCACCAGCAGAGCGAGACAGGGGGCGTTGAGTGCTTTCTTT
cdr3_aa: CATSRARQGALSAFF

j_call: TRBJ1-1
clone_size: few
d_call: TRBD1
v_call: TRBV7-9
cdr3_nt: TGTGCCAGCAGCCCCCCGACAGGGAATTTCCCGGCTGAAGCTTTCTTT
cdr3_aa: CASSPPTGNFPAEAFF

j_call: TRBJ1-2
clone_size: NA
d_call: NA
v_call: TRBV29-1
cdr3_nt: TGCAGCGTTGAACCGGTCAGGCACGCCGCGTATGGCTACACCTTC
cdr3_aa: CSVEPVRHAAYGYTF

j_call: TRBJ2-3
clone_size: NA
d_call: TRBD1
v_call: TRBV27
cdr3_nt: TGTGCCAGCGGGTCGAGTAGGGGGCTCGGCACAGATACGCAGTATTTT
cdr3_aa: CASGSSRGLGTDTQYF

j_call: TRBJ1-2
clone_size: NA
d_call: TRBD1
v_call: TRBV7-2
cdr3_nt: TGTGCCAGCAGCCCAAGAATGGGACAGGGGGAAGATGGCTACACCTTC
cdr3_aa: CASSPRMGQGEDGYTF

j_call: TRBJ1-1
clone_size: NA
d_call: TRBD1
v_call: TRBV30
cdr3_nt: TGTGCCTGGAGTTCGGGACAGGTAAACACTGAAGCTTTCTTT
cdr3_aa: CAWSSGQVNTEAFF

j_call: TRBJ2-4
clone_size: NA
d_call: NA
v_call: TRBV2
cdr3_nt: TGTGCCAGCAGCATACCAGGAGGCGCAGCCAAAAACATTCAGTACTTC
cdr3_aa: CASSIPGGAAKNIQYF

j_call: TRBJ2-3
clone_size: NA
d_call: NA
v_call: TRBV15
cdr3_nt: TGTGCCACCAGCCCCCGACTACTTATCCAAACAGATACGCAGTATTTT
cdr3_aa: CATSPRLLIQTDTQYF

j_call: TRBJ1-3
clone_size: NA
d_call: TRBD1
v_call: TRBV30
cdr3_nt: TGTGCCTGCCTGACAGGGCCTGGAAACACCATATATTTT
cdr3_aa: CACLTGPGNTIYF

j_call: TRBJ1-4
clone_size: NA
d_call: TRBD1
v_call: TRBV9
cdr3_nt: TGTGCCAGCAGCGGACAGGGTCCTAATGAAAAACTGTTTTTT
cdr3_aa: CASSGQGPNEKLFF

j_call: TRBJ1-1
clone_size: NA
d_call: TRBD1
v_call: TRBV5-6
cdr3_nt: TGTGCCAGCAGCCGTAGGGGGCGAGTTGGGGTCACTGAAGCTTTCTTT
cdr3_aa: CASSRRGRVGVTEAFF

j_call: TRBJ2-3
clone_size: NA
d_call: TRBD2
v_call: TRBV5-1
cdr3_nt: TGCGCCAGCAGCTTCGGGGGGTATAGCACAGATACGCAGTATTTT
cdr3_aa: CASSFGGYSTDTQYF

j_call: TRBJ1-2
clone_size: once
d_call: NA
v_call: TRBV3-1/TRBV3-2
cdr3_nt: TGTGCCAGCAGCCAAGTCCGCGGTGGCGGCTACACCTTC
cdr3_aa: CASSQVRGGGYTF

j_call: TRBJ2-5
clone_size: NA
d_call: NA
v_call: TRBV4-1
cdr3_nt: TGCGCCAGCAGCCAAGAGTCTCCGGGGACACGCGAGACCCAGTACTTC
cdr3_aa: CASSQESPGTRETQYF

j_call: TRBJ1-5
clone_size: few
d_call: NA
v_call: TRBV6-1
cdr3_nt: TGTGCCAGCAGGGAAATGACAGCGTATAGCAATCAGCCCCAGCATTTT
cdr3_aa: CASREMTAYSNQPQHF

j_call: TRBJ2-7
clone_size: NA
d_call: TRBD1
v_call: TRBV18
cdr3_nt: TGTGCCAGCTCAACCGATACAGGGGCCCACGAGCAGTACTTC
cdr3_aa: CASSTDTGAHEQYF

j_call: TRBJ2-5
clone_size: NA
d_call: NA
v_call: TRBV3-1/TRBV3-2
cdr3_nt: TGTGCCAGCAGCCAACCAGGGCGGGAGACCCAGTACTTC
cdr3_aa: CASSQPGRETQYF

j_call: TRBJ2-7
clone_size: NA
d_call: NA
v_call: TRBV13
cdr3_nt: TGTGCCAGCAGCTTTCGGCGGGGCGAGCAGTACTTC
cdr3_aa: CASSFRRGEQYF

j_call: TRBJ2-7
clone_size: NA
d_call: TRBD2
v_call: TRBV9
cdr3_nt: TGTGCCAGCAGCGGAACTAGCGGGGGGGTCGGCGAGCAGTACTTC
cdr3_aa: CASSGTSGGVGEQYF

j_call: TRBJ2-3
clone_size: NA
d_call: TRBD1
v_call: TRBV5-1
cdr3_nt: TGCGCCAGCAGGGTGACAGGGGACACAGATACGCAGTATTTT
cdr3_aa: CASRVTGDTDTQYF

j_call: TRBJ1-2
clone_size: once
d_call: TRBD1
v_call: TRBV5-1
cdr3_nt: TGCGCCAGCAGCTTGGTTGGGGGGACAGATAACTATGGCTACACCTTC
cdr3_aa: CASSLVGGTDNYGYTF

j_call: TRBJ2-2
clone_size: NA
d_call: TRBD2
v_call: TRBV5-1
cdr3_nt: TGCGCCAGCAGCTTACTAGCGGGGAACACCGGGGAGCTGTTTTTT
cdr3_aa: CASSLLAGNTGELFF

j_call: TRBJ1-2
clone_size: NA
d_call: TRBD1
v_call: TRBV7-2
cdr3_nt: TGTGCCAGCAGCACGCAGGGGGGTAACTATGGCTACACCTTC
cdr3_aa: CASSTQGGNYGYTF

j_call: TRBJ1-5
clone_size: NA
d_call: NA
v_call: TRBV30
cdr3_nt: TGTGCCTGGAGTCCCGGGACACGGAATCAGCCCCAGCATTTT
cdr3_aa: CAWSPGTRNQPQHF

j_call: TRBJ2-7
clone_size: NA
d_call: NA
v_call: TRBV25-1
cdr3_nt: TGTGCCAGCAGTGAGGCGGCGGTTGGGGAGCAGTACTTC
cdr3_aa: CASSEAAVGEQYF

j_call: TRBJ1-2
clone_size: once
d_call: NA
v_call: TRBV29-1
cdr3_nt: TGCAGCGTTGATGGCAGGGGAAAGAGTGGCTACACCTTC
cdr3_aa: CSVDGRGKSGYTF

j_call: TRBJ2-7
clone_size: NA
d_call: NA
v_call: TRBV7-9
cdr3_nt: TGTGCCAGCAGCTTCCTCGGACGGGGAACCTACGAGCAGTACTTC
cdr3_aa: CASSFLGRGTYEQYF

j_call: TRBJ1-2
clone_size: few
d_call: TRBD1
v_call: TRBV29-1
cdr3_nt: TGCAGCGTCGGACAGGGGGATGGCTACACCTTC
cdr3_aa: CSVGQGDGYTF

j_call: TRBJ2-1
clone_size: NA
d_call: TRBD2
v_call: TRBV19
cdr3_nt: TGTGCCAGTAGTATTTTGGGGGGAGGGTACAATGAGCAGTTCTTC
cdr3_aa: CASSILGGGYNEQFF